A single sample gave rise to the 27 T cell receptor beta chains below, sequenced in a study of shared clonotypes between healthy human individuals. Repertoires were generated with immunoSEQ multiplex PCR, while TCRdb's copy carries only in-frame clones and drops some. The sample has 760,000 or so clones, around 96% seen once. Naive CD8 cells comprised CD45RO-negative, CCR7-positively selected cells, excluding terminally differentiated effector memory CD45RA+ cells. The sample taken for sequencing was naive CD8+ T cells sorted from blood. Receptors were obtained from a man younger than 40 in good health.

This sequence joins TRBV7-8 and TRBJ2-7; tentatively, D is TRBD2 (6 bases). The germline V gene has CDR1 SGHVS and CDR2 FQNEAQ. Trimming stripped 0 bases from V and 1 base from J, with 7 bases between. The CDR3 sequence is 14 residues long. The CDR3 DNA reads TGTGCCAGCAGCTTAGCGCGGGGATCCTACGAGCAGTACTTC. Translated: CASSLARGSYEQYF.

CDR3 sequence reads: CASSYEGGPLSGELFF. CDR3 nucleotide sequence: TGTGCCAGCAGTTACGAGGGAGGGCCTCTGTCCGGGGAGCTGTTTTTT. The chain recombines TRBV6-5 with TRBJ2-2; 7 bases align to TRBD2. CDR1 MNHEY and CDR2 SVGAGI come from the germline V gene. Losses at the gene ends were 2 bases for V and 6 bases for J; bases not matched to a gene: 9. The CDR3 has 16 residues.

V usage is TRBV27 and J usage is TRBJ2-7; D possibly matches TRBD1 or TRBD2 (6 bases each). Trimming took off 8 bases at V and 6 bases at J, with 11 bases between the two ends. Germline V gives CDR1 MNHEY, CDR2 SMNVEV (reference sequence). The CDR3 spans 11 residues. The CDR3 DNA reads as TGTGCCAGCTGGAGGGGGGTCGAGCAGTACTTC. Translating it yields CASWRGVEQYF.

The chain is built from TRBV2 and TRBJ2-3; D remains ambiguous. This CDR3 region has 15 residues. The V gene lost 3 bases and the J gene lost 1 base, with 11 bases spanning the gap. Per the germline V gene, CDR1 is SNHLY and CDR2 is FYNNEI. The CDR3 region has the DNA TGTGCCAGCAGTGACGAAGCGATGGGCACAGATACGCAGTATTTT. Its protein is CASSDEAMGTDTQYF.

As regards this clone: Other DNA sequences in this sample translate to the same CDR3. The rearrangement uses TRBV4-1 and TRBJ2-7; TRBD2 is a possible D gene (6 bases). The CDR3 has 14 amino acids. Trimming removed 1 base from V and 1 base from J, with 8 bases in between. Germline assignment: CDR1 MGHRA and CDR2 YSYEKL. CDR3: CASSQAAGSYEQYF. The DNA of the CDR3 is TGCGCCAGCAGCCAAGCCGCGGGGTCCTACGAGCAGTACTTC.

This chain's CDR3 is CASSGEDEAFF. DNA of the CDR3: TGTGCCAGCAGCGGGGAGGATGAAGCTTTCTTT. The J gene is TRBJ1-1, the V gene TRBV5-4; D ambiguous. The CDR3 is made up of 11 amino acids. V gave up 4 bases and J gave up 7 bases, with 8 bases separating them. Germline CDR1 SGHNT, CDR2 YYREEE (reference sequence).

The chain recombines TRBV11-3 with TRBJ2-1; 7 bases map to TRBD1. Germline V CDR1 and CDR2: SGHNT, YENEEA. The CDR3 sequence is 14 residues long. Losses at the gene ends were 5 bases for V and 4 bases for J; bases not matched to a gene: 5. CDR3 nucleotide sequence: TGTGCCAGCAGCCCTCACAGGGGATACAATGAGCAGTTCTTC. Translated: CASSPHRGYNEQFF.

The chain has TRBV11-2 and TRBJ2-1; D is tentatively TRBD1 or TRBD2 (5 bases each). The CDR3 is 16 residues long. V gave up 5 bases and J gave up 2 bases, with 16 bases separating them. Looked up from germline, CDR1 is SGHAT and CDR2 is FQNNGV. CDR3 nucleotide sequence: TGTGCCAGCAGCCCGTCGGGGCGGGTAACCTACAATGAGCAGTTCTTC. Its translation: CASSPSGRVTYNEQFF. The whole variable domain, filled in from reference TRBV11-2 and TRBJ2-1, reads EAGVAQSPRYKIIEKRQSVAFWCNPISGHATLYWYQQILGQGPKLLIQFQNNGVVDDSQLPKDRFSAERLKGVDSTLKIQPAKLEDSAVYLCASSPSGRVTYNEQFFGPGTRLTVL.

The genes are TRBV7-3 and TRBJ2-1; 13 bases fit TRBD2. V lost 2 bases to trimming and J lost 6 bases; unmatched junction nucleotides: 1. The germline gives CDR1 SGHTA, CDR2 FQGTGA. The CDR3 consists of 15 residues. CDR3 in amino acids: CASSLGTSGANEQFF. CDR3 sequence (DNA): TGTGCCAGCAGCTTAGGGACTAGCGGGGCCAATGAGCAGTTCTTC.

The CDR3 region is CASGKGYEQYF. The CDR3 DNA reads as TGTGCTAGTGGGAAGGGTTACGAGCAGTACTTC. This sequence joins TRBV12-5 and TRBJ2-7, with D unclear. This CDR3 comprises 11 residues. Per germline, CDR1 LGHNT and CDR2 FRNRAP. V was trimmed by 6 bases and J by 4 bases, leaving 7 bases between them.

The chain joins TRBV6-6 to TRBJ2-7, with D possibly matching TRBD1 (5 bases). The CDR3 runs 15 residues. The germline gives CDR1 MNHNY, CDR2 SVGAGI (reference sequence). The V and J ends lost 7 bases and 7 bases respectively, with 23 bases between them. For the CDR3, the DNA is TGTGCCAGCACCAAAGCCAACAACAGGTATACAGAGCAGTACTTC. Its protein product is CASTKANNRYTEQYF.

The chain uses TRBV19 and TRBJ2-4; D gene ambiguous. From germline, CDR1 is LNHDA and CDR2 SQIVND (reference sequence). The CDR3 totals 14 residues. Deletions cut 4 bases from V and 1 base from J, with 8 bases between. CDR3 residues: CASSKFGAKNIQYF. The CDR3 nucleotides are TGTGCCAGTAGTAAATTCGGGGCCAAAAACATTCAGTACTTC.

The chain carries TRBV21-1 and TRBJ1-5. TRBV21-1 is an annotated pseudogene. This CDR3 spans 16 amino acids. The CDR3 region is CASSKDGGLSDQPQHF. The DNA of the CDR3 is TGTGCCAGCAGCAAAGACGGTGGGTTATCGGACCAGCCCCAGCATTTT.

The chain recombines TRBV7-9 with TRBJ2-1; D call uncertain. The CDR3 is made up of 14 amino acids. V lost 8 bases and J 3 bases, leaving 14 bases between the germline ends. Germline-derived CDR1 and CDR2 are SEHNR and FQNEAQ (reference sequence). CDR3 sequence reads: CASLSRKGYNEQFF. In nucleotides, the CDR3 is TGTGCCAGCTTGTCCCGAAAGGGCTACAATGAGCAGTTCTTC.

V and J are TRBV19 and TRBJ2-7; the match to TRBD1 covers 8 bases. The germline V gene encodes CDR1 LNHDA and CDR2 SQIVND (reference sequence). The ends lost 4 bases at V and 7 bases at J; junction bases unmatched: 12. The CDR3 covers 15 residues. CDR3 nucleotide sequence: TGTGCCAGTAGTAGATCCTCGACAGGGGCAGATGAGCAGTACTTC. Translated: CASSRSSTGADEQYF.

The gene calls are TRBV7-8 and TRBJ2-7, with 11 bases lining up with TRBD2. J lost 4 bases, V lost 4 bases, and 6 bases had no gene match. Germline loops: CDR1 SGHVS, CDR2 FQNEAQ. CDR3 length: 15 residues. The CDR3 spells CASSWAGLAGYEQYF. CDR3 nucleotides: TGTGCCAGCAGCTGGGCCGGACTAGCGGGTTACGAGCAGTACTTC.

This sequence joins TRBV18 and TRBJ1-2; 9 bases agree with TRBD1. Germline assignment: CDR1 KGHSH and CDR2 LQKENI. V was clipped by 2 bases and J by 3 bases; unmatched bases: 4. The CDR3 is made up of 15 amino acids. The CDR3 here is CASSPSGQGHYGYTF. CDR3 DNA sequence: TGTGCCAGCTCACCATCGGGACAGGGACACTATGGCTACACCTTC.

The genes are TRBV7-6 and TRBJ2-1; D is possibly TRBD2 (5 bases). The CDR3 loop spans 13 amino acids. V lost 1 base and J lost 6, with 7 bases in between. The germline V gene has CDR1 SGHVS and CDR2 FNYEAQ. CDR3 sequence (DNA): TGTGCCAGCAGCTTAGGAGGGCTCAATGAGCAGTTCTTC. This translates into CASSLGGLNEQFF.

The V and J genes are TRBV27 and TRBJ2-1; D tentatively reads TRBD1 or TRBD2 (5 bases each). This CDR3 spans 11 amino acids. Germline V gene sequence: CDR1 MNHEY, CDR2 SMNVEV (reference sequence). Trimming cost V 5 bases and J 9 bases, with 8 bases left between them. The CDR3 nucleotides read TGTGCCAGCAGTGAGGGGAGTGAGCAGTTCTTC. Its translation: CASSEGSEQFF.

The genes are TRBV7-9 and TRBJ2-1; unclear D gene. V was pared by 2 bases and J by 0 bases, with 8 bases between. The CDR3 is 15 residues long. CDR1 is SEHNR, CDR2 FQNEAQ, per germline (reference sequence). The CDR3 DNA sequence: TGTGCCAGCAGCTTAACCAGGAGCTCCTACAATGAGCAGTTCTTC. This gives the protein CASSLTRSSYNEQFF. Filled out from reference TRBV7-9 and TRBJ2-1, the complete variable domain reads DTGVSQNPRHKITKRGQNVTFRCDPISEHNRLYWYRQTLGQGPEFLTYFQNEAQLEKSRLLSDRFSAERPKGSFSTLEIQRTEQGDSAMYLCASSLTRSSYNEQFFGPGTRLTVL.

This sequence joins TRBV27 and TRBJ2-7, with TRBD2 identical over 8 bases. Germline V gene sequence: CDR1 MNHEY, CDR2 SMNVEV (reference sequence). V gave up 6 bases and J gave up 2 bases; unmatched junction bases: 9. The CDR3 has 15 amino acids. In DNA form, the CDR3 reads TGTGCCAGCAGAACTTCGTCGGGAGGGACCTACGAGCAGTACTTC. Its protein product is CASRTSSGGTYEQYF.

Remarks on this clone: Other DNA variants within this sample encode the same CDR3. The chain employs TRBV2 and TRBJ2-7; D call uncertain. Germline V lookup: CDR1 SNHLY, CDR2 FYNNEI. Trimming removed 3 bases from V and 0 bases from J, with 6 bases in between. The CDR3 totals 13 residues. CDR3 DNA: TGTGCCAGCAGTGACCGCCTCTCCTACGAGCAGTACTTC. It is translated as CASSDRLSYEQYF.

This clone was detected only a few times. The chain is built from TRBV6-5 and TRBJ2-7; D gene uncertain. Per germline, CDR1 MNHEY and CDR2 SVGAGI. V shed 7 bases and J shed 3 bases, with 13 bases lying between them. The CDR3 runs to 13 residues. The CDR3 here is CASTKGGIYEQYF. CDR3 sequence (DNA): TGTGCCAGCACCAAGGGTGGCATCTACGAGCAGTACTTC.

This clone was detected only once. This chain links TRBV27 with TRBJ2-3, with a weak D call TRBD1 (5 bases). The CDR3 is made up of 11 amino acids. Between the trimmed V and J ends, which lost 10 bases and 14 bases, there was a span of 19 bases. Germline values: CDR1 MNHEY, CDR2 SMNVEV (reference sequence). The CDR3 sequence: CATRDRTSRYF. The CDR3 DNA reads as TGTGCCACCCGAGACAGAACCTCGAGGTATTTT.

The chain carries TRBV29-1 and TRBJ2-5, with D unresolved. Deletions cut 7 bases from V and 4 bases from J, with 19 bases between. This CDR3 comprises 14 residues. Germline CDR1 reads SQVTM; CDR2 reads ANQGSEA. The CDR3 sequence: CSGRSASFGETQYF. The CDR3 DNA follows: TGCAGCGGTCGTTCGGCGAGCTTCGGAGAGACCCAGTACTTC.

The V and J genes are TRBV19 and TRBJ2-1; the match to TRBD1 covers 9 bases. The CDR3 totals 15 residues. Trimming at V came to 3 bases and at J to 7 bases, leaving 7 bases not matched to a gene. Looked up from germline, CDR1 is LNHDA and CDR2 is SQIVND (reference sequence). CDR3 DNA: TGTGCCAGTAGTATGGGGACAGGGTCCTGGAATGAGCAGTTCTTC. Amino acid sequence: CASSMGTGSWNEQFF.

The chain links TRBV29-1 to TRBJ2-1, with 7 bases identical to TRBD1. Germline V gene sequence: CDR1 SQVTM, CDR2 ANQGSEA. The CDR3 extends over 16 amino acids. The J segment lost 0 bases and the V segment lost 3 bases, leaving 8 bases of the junction unmatched. The CDR3 here is CSVEGDSSSSYNEQFF. The CDR3 region has the DNA TGCAGCGTTGAGGGGGACAGTAGTAGCTCCTACAATGAGCAGTTCTTC.